Listed below are T cell receptor beta chains from one sample, sequenced in a study of regulatory T cells in long-lasting Graves disease. TCRdb reprocessed the multiplex PCR reads with MiXCR, giving one entry per CDR3 protein. The repertoire holds some 410,000 distinct CDR3 sequences, with over 15% as singletons. The sample also formed part of further work on T cells in Graves' hyperthyroidism and ophthalmopathy.

The source was peripheral blood mononuclear cells (PBMCs), collected at new diagnosis, from a patient treated with antithyroid drugs. The receptors shown here come from a woman in her thirties with Graves disease. Both conserved end residues are part of each CDR3. The D gene is left open where the match is weak. Some rows mark clone size as missing; the rest say once, few, many or name a class of expanded clone.

CDR3: CSAGLEGQVQETQYF; DNA: TGCAGTGCGGGCCTGGAGGGACAGGTCCAAGAGACCCAGTACTTC; J: TRBJ2-5; V: TRBV20-1; size: few; D: TRBD1; length: 15
CDR3: CASTPMGLASNEQFF; DNA: TGTGCCAGCACGCCCATGGGACTAGCATCCAATGAGCAGTTCTTC; J: TRBJ2-1; V: TRBV11-2; size: .; D: TRBD2; length: 15
CDR3: CASSYEWTTNEKLFF; DNA: TGTGCCAGCAGTTACGAGTGGACAACTAATGAAAAACTGTTTTTT; J: TRBJ1-4; V: TRBV6-2/TRBV6-3; size: many; D: .; length: 15
CDR3: CASSLEMGGLYNEQFF; DNA: TGTGCCAGCAGCTTAGAGATGGGGGGCCTCTACAATGAGCAGTTCTTC; J: TRBJ2-1; V: TRBV11-2; size: many; D: .; length: 16
CDR3: CASSMEGSSYNSPLHF; DNA: TGTGCCAGTAGTATGGAGGGGAGCTCCTATAATTCACCCCTCCACTTT; J: TRBJ1-6; V: TRBV19; size: .; D: .; length: 16
CDR3: CASSIRTGTNYEQYF; DNA: TGTGCCAGCAGCATCCGGACAGGGACTAACTACGAGCAGTACTTC; J: TRBJ2-7; V: TRBV5-1; size: many; D: .; length: 15
CDR3: CATSDPTGTDTQYF; DNA: TGTGCCACCAGTGATCCCACCGGGACAGATACGCAGTATTTT; J: TRBJ2-3; V: TRBV24-1; size: .; D: .; length: 14
CDR3: CSAKRVTEAFF; DNA: TGCAGTGCTAAAAGGGTAACTGAAGCTTTCTTT; J: TRBJ1-1; V: TRBV20-1; size: many; D: .; length: 11
CDR3: CASSLSTGLAYSYEQYF; DNA: TGTGCCAGCAGCCTGAGTACGGGGCTAGCGTACTCCTACGAGCAGTACTTC; J: TRBJ2-7; V: TRBV28; size: many; D: .; length: 17
CDR3: CASSPRGMSDEQFF; DNA: TGTGCCAGTAGTCCCCGGGGGATGAGCGATGAGCAGTTCTTC; J: TRBJ2-1; V: TRBV19; size: .; D: .; length: 14
CDR3: CASSEFGLAGVAYTGELFF; DNA: TGTGCCAGCAGCGAATTCGGACTAGCGGGAGTAGCATACACCGGGGAGCTGTTTTTT; J: TRBJ2-2; V: TRBV7-9; size: .; D: TRBD2; length: 19
CDR3: CASSLAKGSRQFF; DNA: TGTGCCAGCAGTTTAGCAAAGGGGAGTAGGCAGTTCTTC; J: TRBJ2-1; V: TRBV12-3/TRBV12-4; size: few; D: .; length: 13
CDR3: CASSSRLTTVRTEAFF; DNA: TGTGCCAGCAGTTCGCGTCTCACTACAGTACGAACTGAAGCTTTCTTT; J: TRBJ1-1; V: TRBV28; size: many; D: .; length: 16
CDR3: CSGSQGAGTEAFF; DNA: TGCAGCGGATCACAGGGGGCGGGGACTGAAGCTTTCTTT; J: TRBJ1-1; V: TRBV29-1; size: many; D: TRBD1; length: 13
CDR3: CASSLPTEGTEAFF; DNA: TGCGCCAGCAGCCTCCCTACGGAGGGCACTGAAGCTTTCTTT; J: TRBJ1-1; V: TRBV5-1; size: few; D: .; length: 14
CDR3: CASSEAPVSYNEQFF; DNA: TGTGCCAGCAGTGAAGCGCCCGTTTCCTACAATGAGCAGTTCTTC; J: TRBJ2-1; V: TRBV2; size: few; D: .; length: 15
CDR3: CASSGGGRAYEQYF; DNA: TGTGCCAGCAGCGGGGGCGGGAGGGCATACGAGCAGTACTTC; J: TRBJ2-7; V: TRBV9; size: .; D: TRBD2; length: 14
CDR3: CAISGEGGPGLTDTQYF; DNA: TGTGCCATCAGTGGTGAGGGAGGGCCTGGGTTGACAGATACGCAGTATTTT; J: TRBJ2-3; V: TRBV10-3; size: many; D: TRBD2; length: 17
CDR3: CASSQVQDRAFGYTF; DNA: TGTGCCAGCAGCCAAGTTCAGGACAGGGCTTTTGGCTACACCTTC; J: TRBJ1-2; V: TRBV3-2; size: many; D: .; length: 15
CDR3: CAWTSTYEQYF; DNA: TGTGCCTGGACATCTACCTACGAGCAGTACTTC; J: TRBJ2-7; V: TRBV30; size: many; D: .; length: 11
CDR3: CASSSPGAINRPQHF; DNA: TGTGCCAGCAGCTCACCGGGGGCGATCAATCGGCCCCAGCATTTT; J: TRBJ1-5; V: TRBV28; size: .; D: .; length: 15
CDR3: CASSRPGTGTNTEAFF; DNA: TGTGCCAGCAGCCGACCCGGGACAGGGACGAACACTGAAGCTTTCTTT; J: TRBJ1-1; V: TRBV3-1; size: many; D: TRBD1; length: 16
CDR3: CASSVVDSSYEQYF; DNA: TGTGCCAGCAGCGTAGTCGACTCTTCCTACGAGCAGTACTTC; J: TRBJ2-7; V: TRBV9; size: .; D: .; length: 14
CDR3: CASSPPGPKFHF; DNA: TGTGCCAGTAGCCCCCCGGGACCCAAGTTCCACTTT; J: TRBJ1-1; V: TRBV19; size: few; D: .; length: 12
CDR3: CASSVLRAGDTQYF; DNA: TGCGCCAGCAGCGTACTGAGGGCCGGGGATACGCAGTATTTT; J: TRBJ2-3; V: TRBV5-1; size: many; D: .; length: 14
CDR3: CSARGGTSGIYEQYF; DNA: TGCAGTGCTAGGGGAGGGACTAGCGGGATCTACGAGCAGTACTTC; J: TRBJ2-7; V: TRBV20-1; size: .; D: TRBD2; length: 15
CDR3: CASSPVSPPGIEAFF; DNA: TGCGCCAGCAGCCCCGTGAGCCCGCCAGGGATTGAAGCTTTCTTT; J: TRBJ1-1; V: TRBV4-1; size: .; D: .; length: 15
CDR3: CASLEGVGYTF; DNA: TGTGCCAGTCTGGAGGGGGTGGGCTACACCTTC; J: TRBJ1-2; V: TRBV28; size: many; D: .; length: 11
CDR3: CAWNRFDIQYF; DNA: TGTGCCTGGAACAGGTTTGACATTCAGTACTTC; J: TRBJ2-4; V: TRBV30; size: few; D: .; length: 11
CDR3: CASSQGSGGPYNEQFF; DNA: TGCGCCAGCAGCCAAGGTTCCGGGGGCCCCTACAATGAGCAGTTCTTC; J: TRBJ2-1; V: TRBV4-1; size: .; D: .; length: 16
CDR3: CASSRSTQETQYF; DNA: TGTGCCAGCAGTCGATCTACCCAAGAGACCCAGTACTTC; J: TRBJ2-5; V: TRBV28; size: many; D: .; length: 13
CDR3: CASSLVSAVQETQYF; DNA: TGTGCCAGCAGCTTAGTCTCGGCAGTCCAAGAGACCCAGTACTTC; J: TRBJ2-5; V: TRBV7-2; size: many; D: .; length: 15
CDR3: CASRASGSIADTQYF; DNA: TGTGCCAGCAGGGCTAGCGGGAGTATCGCAGATACGCAGTATTTT; J: TRBJ2-3; V: TRBV12-3/TRBV12-4; size: many; D: TRBD2; length: 15
CDR3: CASRVRPNTEAFF; DNA: TGTGCCTCACGAGTCAGGCCGAACACTGAAGCTTTCTTT; J: TRBJ1-1; V: TRBV12-3/TRBV12-4; size: .; D: .; length: 13
CDR3: CSVERETGELFF; DNA: TGCAGCGTTGAAAGGGAAACCGGGGAGCTGTTTTTT; J: TRBJ2-2; V: TRBV29-1; size: few; D: .; length: 12
CDR3: CASSGASGGNEQFF; DNA: TGTGCCAGCAGTGGGGCGAGCGGGGGCAATGAGCAGTTCTTC; J: TRBJ2-1; V: TRBV25-1; size: few; D: TRBD2; length: 14
CDR3: CASSLGGDYNEQFF; DNA: TGTGCCAGCAGTTTGGGCGGGGACTACAATGAGCAGTTCTTC; J: TRBJ2-1; V: TRBV28; size: many; D: .; length: 14
CDR3: CASSLEAGVTGELFF; DNA: TGTGCCAGCAGCTTAGAGGCCGGGGTCACCGGGGAGCTGTTTTTT; J: TRBJ2-2; V: TRBV11-2; size: many; D: .; length: 15
CDR3: CASSGLSYEQYF; DNA: TGTGCCAGCAGCGGTCTCTCCTACGAGCAGTACTTC; J: TRBJ2-7; V: TRBV12-3/TRBV12-4; size: many; D: .; length: 12
CDR3: CASSQTGTSGSGWTGELFF; DNA: TGTGCCAGCAGCCAAACGGGGACTAGCGGGAGTGGGTGGACCGGGGAGCTGTTTTTT; J: TRBJ2-2; V: TRBV7-9; size: .; D: TRBD2; length: 19
CDR3: CASSYLRDGSYEQYF; DNA: TGTGCCAGCAGTTACCTGCGGGACGGTTCCTACGAGCAGTACTTC; J: TRBJ2-7; V: TRBV6-2/TRBV6-3; size: few; D: .; length: 15
CDR3: CAWSWTGRNQPQHF; DNA: TGTGCCTGGAGTTGGACAGGGCGCAATCAGCCCCAGCATTTT; J: TRBJ1-5; V: TRBV30; size: many; D: TRBD1; length: 14